A selection of T cell receptor beta chains follows, all from one sample in a study of cytomegalovirus exposure and HLA in healthy donors. Sequencing used immunoSEQ multiplex PCR; TCRdb keeps in-frame clones, though not all of them. The table lists roughly 120,000 clones, more than 80% of them singletons, with under 3.5% in the top ten. Sequences were obtained from PBMCs. The source is a male donor in good health and CMV-seronegative. Each CDR3 is given with its conserved first and last residue. A D gene is named only where the DNA matches it firmly. Clone size, where shown, is once, few, many, or a class for clones that have expanded.

TRBD1	few	TRBJ2-6	TRBV2	TGTGCCAGCAGAATATCGGGACAGCGATTCTCTGGGGCCAACGGCCTGACTTTC	CASRISGQRFSGANGLTF
-	-	TRBJ2-6	TRBV11-2	TGTGCCAGCAGCTTAGGGACAGCTGGGGCCAACGTCCTGACTTTC	CASSLGTAGANVLTF
TRBD1	-	TRBJ1-3	TRBV11-2	TGTGCCAGCAGCCAACCCCGACAGGGCGCCTCTGGAAACACCATATATTTT	CASSQPRQGASGNTIYF
TRBD1	-	TRBJ1-1	TRBV27	TGTGCCAGCAGTACCGACAGGGCGAACACTGAAGCTTTCTTT	CASSTDRANTEAFF
TRBD1	-	TRBJ1-1	TRBV13	TGTGCCAGCAGCTTCGGACAGGGTATCCTGAACACTGAAGCTTTCTTT	CASSFGQGILNTEAFF
-	-	TRBJ2-4	TRBV5-1	TGCGCCAGCAGCTTGCGGGAACCCAAAAACATTCAGTACTTC	CASSLREPKNIQYF
TRBD2	-	TRBJ2-3	TRBV5-6	TGTGCCAGCAGCCTTCGAGGGGTAGCGGGAGACGCAGATACGCAGTATTTT	CASSLRGVAGDADTQYF
TRBD1	once	TRBJ2-6	TRBV14	TGTGCCAGCAGCCAATGGAGAACGACAGGGTATGCCGGGGCCAACGTCCTGACTTTC	CASSQWRTTGYAGANVLTF
TRBD1	once	TRBJ2-1	TRBV4-3	TGCGCCAGCAGCCAACCCGGGACAGGGGGCGAGCAGTTCTTC	CASSQPGTGGEQFF
TRBD1	-	TRBJ1-2	TRBV7-8	TGTGCCAGCAGCCAATCCGGGACAGCCAGAGCTGGCTACACCTTC	CASSQSGTARAGYTF
TRBD2	-	TRBJ2-2	TRBV7-3	TGTGCCAGCAGCTTAAGCCTAGCGGGGACCGGGGAGCTGTTTTTT	CASSLSLAGTGELFF
-	-	TRBJ1-2	TRBV19	TGTGCCAGTAGTGAAAGCTTCTATGGCTACACCTTC	CASSESFYGYTF
-	once	TRBJ2-7	TRBV7-9	TGTGCCAGCACGGGTACGTTTTACGAGCAGTACTTC	CASTGTFYEQYF
-	-	TRBJ2-5	TRBV5-4	TGTGCCAGCAGCTTGAAGGATGCAGGGACCCAGTACTTC	CASSLKDAGTQYF
-	-	TRBJ1-2	TRBV29-1	TGCAGCGGCGACAGCCGGAGCGGCTACACCTTC	CSGDSRSGYTF
TRBD2	-	TRBJ2-1	TRBV2	TGTGCCAGCAGTGCGAGCGGGGGGGCCAGCGAGCAGTTCTTC	CASSASGGASEQFF
TRBD1	-	TRBJ1-2	TRBV25-1	TGTGCCAGCAGTCATAGACAGGGTTGCGTCACCTTC	CASSHRQGCVTF
TRBD2	-	TRBJ2-1	TRBV10-1	TGCGCCAGCAGTGAGCTGGCCAGCGGGAGTATATATGAGCAGTTCTTC	CASSELASGSIYEQFF